This record looks at one T cell receptor beta chain sequence and its context. This sample is part of a study of OX40 agonist ivuxolimab in advanced cancers. Method: immunoSEQ multiplex PCR; TCRdb's copy keeps in-frame clones and lacks some. In the table there are over 25,000 clones, 80% to 85% of which are singletons. Germline CDR1 and CDR2: SGHRS and YFSETQ. V shed 4 bases, J shed 4 bases, and the junction held 7 bases outside the gene matches. The CDR3 covers 17 residues. The source of this sequence is an adult with an advanced solid tumor such as melanoma, head and neck, liver or kidney cancer. The chain carries TRBV5-1 and TRBJ2-3, with 15 bases identical to TRBD2. This specimen was CD4+ or CD8+ T cells sorted from blood, taken in a trial of the OX40 agonist ivuxolimab. CDR3 loop: CASSLRTSGGVADTQYF. In nucleotides, the CDR3 is TGCGCCAGCAGCCTGAGGACTAGCGGGGGGGTAGCAGATACGCAGTATTTT.